This T cell receptor beta chain emerged from a study of cytomegalovirus exposure and HLA in healthy donors. About the research overall: HLA-typed donors were the source of about 85 million unique TCRs, which an early data release held. The study, taken as a whole, reports: Later analysis identified a missense DCLRE1C variant that was linked to TCR beta V- and J-gene trimming. Further analysis was carried out later, and it showed several of the most significant clusters appearing linked to common viral pathogens.

As concerns this clone: Antigen specificity is unknown.

13 Jbeta primers and 60 Vbeta primers were used for the PCR. The repertoire was sequenced with immunoSEQ multiplex PCR; TCRdb's copy has only in-frame clones and lacks some. Of about 150,000 clones listed, roughly 84% are singletons. Germline trimming cut 4 bases from V and 7 bases from J; bases unmatched to any gene: 10. CDR3 length: 15 amino acids. Germline V gene data show CDR1 as MNHNS and CDR2 as SASEGT. At the time of sampling, donors were nominally healthy, though unrecorded immune exposures were likely. This receptor was taken from a boy between 2 and 10 years old in good health and CMV-seronegative. This chain joins TRBV6-1 and TRBJ1-3; 7 bases agree with TRBD1. Material: PBMCs. CDR3 nucleotide sequence: TGTGCCAGCAGTGCTCCGGGCAGGACAGGTAACACCATATATTTT. This codes for CASSAPGRTGNTIYF.